A single sample gave rise to the 18 T cell receptor beta chains below, sequenced in a study of T cell responses to AZD1222 COVID-19 vaccine. Only in-frame clones appear in the TCRdb table, and some are missing; sequencing was by immunoSEQ multiplex PCR. The sample carries roughly 180,000 clones, approximately 95% recorded once. The specimen comprised peripheral blood, sampled 28 days after the second dose of the MenACWY control vaccine. These TCRs come from an adult who received the MenACWY meningococcal vaccine as a control.

The V call is TRBV7-9, the J call TRBJ2-1, with 10 bases aligning to TRBD1. After removal of 6 bases from V and 0 bases from J, the junction contained 5 bases not matched to a gene. CDR1 is SEHNR and CDR2 is FQNEAQ in the germline V gene (reference sequence). The CDR3 consists of 16 residues. The CDR3 DNA reads TGTGCCAGCAGACCTAGGACAGGGGGCTCCTACAATGAGCAGTTCTTC. It encodes CASRPRTGGSYNEQFF.

Here the CDR3 reads CASSLGGGGRAFF. CDR3 nucleotide sequence: TGTGCCAGCAGCTTAGGAGGGGGCGGGAGAGCTTTCTTT. The rearrangement uses TRBV11-2 and TRBJ1-1, with 7 bases that match TRBD1. This CDR3 comprises 13 residues. CDR1 is SGHAT and CDR2 is FQNNGV in the germline V gene. Trimming took 1 base from V and 10 from J; bases not matched to a gene: 6.

The chain couples TRBV19 to TRBJ1-6; TRBD1 agrees at 10 bases. This CDR3 is built from 15 residues. Germline V gene sequence: CDR1 LNHDA, CDR2 SQIVND (reference sequence). The J segment lost 6 bases and the V segment lost 4 bases, leaving 3 bases of the junction unmatched. This CDR3 is CASSRRQGANSPLHF. CDR3 DNA: TGTGCCAGTAGTAGGAGACAGGGGGCTAATTCACCCCTCCACTTT.

V usage is TRBV6-5 and J usage is TRBJ2-1, with 7 bases aligning to TRBD1. The CDR3 is made up of 15 amino acids. V shed 2 bases, J shed 3 bases, and the junction held 4 bases outside the gene matches. In germline, CDR1 is MNHEY, CDR2 SVGAGI. CDR3 sequence: CASSYRGQNYNEQFF. CDR3 in DNA: TGTGCCAGCAGTTACCGGGGACAGAACTACAATGAGCAGTTCTTC.

This clone has a handful of counts. This chain connects TRBV2 to TRBJ1-5, with D possibly matching TRBD1 (5 bases). The CDR3 extends over 14 amino acids. V lost 4 bases and J 3 bases, leaving 10 bases between the germline ends. Germline CDR1 and CDR2: SNHLY and FYNNEI. The CDR3 DNA sequence: TGTGCCAGCAGTGCTTCGACAGACAATCAGCCCCAGCATTTT. Protein product: CASSASTDNQPQHF. The whole variable domain, remainder taken from reference TRBV2 and TRBJ1-5, is EPEVTQTPSHQVTQMGQEVILRCVPISNHLYFYWYRQILGQKVEFLVSFYNNEISEKSEIFDDQFSVERPDGSNFTLKIRSTKLEDSAMYFCASSASTDNQPQHFGDGTRLSIL.

The genes are TRBV29-1 and TRBJ2-3, with D possibly called TRBD1 or TRBD2 (6 bases each). This CDR3 is 13 amino acids long. V was trimmed by 3 bases and J by 11 bases, leaving 18 bases between them. Germline assignment: CDR1 SQVTM and CDR2 ANQGSEA. The CDR3 spells CSVEGGGGIKQYF. The CDR3 bases are TGCAGCGTTGAGGGGGGCGGCGGGATAAAGCAGTATTTT.

This chain connects TRBV19 to TRBJ1-2; D not resolved. Per the germline V gene, CDR1 is LNHDA and CDR2 is SQIVND (reference sequence). The CDR3 contains 13 residues. The V gene lost 5 bases and the J gene lost 2 bases, with 9 bases spanning the gap. The CDR3 nucleotides are TGTGCCAGTAGTGTAGGATTAAACTATGGCTACACCTTC. Encoded protein: CASSVGLNYGYTF. Looking up the rest from reference TRBV19 and TRBJ1-2 gives the full variable domain: DGGITQSPKYLFRKEGQNVTLSCEQNLNHDAMYWYRQDPGQGLRLIYYSQIVNDFQKGDIAEGYSVSREKKESFPLTVTSAQKNPTAFYLCASSVGLNYGYTFGSGTRLTVV.

The chain employs TRBV7-9 and TRBJ1-2; 10 bases are a match to TRBD1. Germline CDR1 and CDR2: SEHNR and FQNEAQ (reference sequence). V lost 4 bases, J lost 4 bases, and 9 bases stayed unmatched. This CDR3 has 16 amino acids. CDR3 protein: CASSSEAGQGTYGYTF. The CDR3 region has the DNA TGTGCCAGCAGCTCGGAAGCGGGACAGGGGACCTATGGCTACACCTTC. Supplemented by reference TRBV7-9 and TRBJ1-2, the full variable domain reads DTGVSQNPRHKITKRGQNVTFRCDPISEHNRLYWYRQTLGQGPEFLTYFQNEAQLEKSRLLSDRFSAERPKGSFSTLEIQRTEQGDSAMYLCASSSEAGQGTYGYTFGSGTRLTVV.

J is TRBJ2-3 and V is TRBV5-5; 7 nucleotides agree with TRBD1. The CDR3 has 16 amino acids. The trim removed 4 bases at V and 2 bases at J, leaving 10 bases unmatched. Looked up from germline, CDR1 is SGHKS and CDR2 is YYEKEE (reference sequence). CDR3 amino acids: CASSPLTGFITDTQYF. CDR3 bases: TGTGCCAGCAGCCCACTGACAGGGTTTATCACAGATACGCAGTATTTT.

CDR3 residues: CAWSVGGDAGELFF. CDR3 coding DNA: TGTGCCTGGAGTGTAGGCGGGGACGCCGGGGAGCTGTTTTTT. V usage is TRBV30 and J usage is TRBJ2-2, with D possibly being TRBD2 (6 bases). V was trimmed by 0 bases and J by 6 bases, leaving 11 bases between them. Germline V lookup: CDR1 GTSNPN, CDR2 SVGIG (reference sequence). This CDR3 is built from 14 residues.

V gene TRBV7-9 combines with J gene TRBJ2-2, with TRBD1 matching 8 bases. The germline V gene encodes CDR1 SEHNR and CDR2 FQNEAQ (reference sequence). This CDR3 has 14 residues. The V and J ends lost 5 bases and 6 bases, in that order; junction bases with no gene match: 5. This CDR3 is CASSATGDPGELFF. In nucleotides, the CDR3 is TGTGCCAGCAGCGCGACAGGGGATCCCGGGGAGCTGTTTTTT.

V gene TRBV5-4 combines with J gene TRBJ2-3; no firm D call. Germline assignment: CDR1 SGHNT and CDR2 YYREEE (reference sequence). V lost 4 bases, J lost 5 bases, and 17 bases lay in between. The CDR3 consists of 15 residues. CDR3 in DNA: TGTGCCAGCAGCCGTATGGACGGGCGTCGAGATACGCAGTATTTT. Protein sequence: CASSRMDGRRDTQYF.

The chain links TRBV19 to TRBJ2-1, with 11 positions matching TRBD1. The CDR3 totals 13 residues. In germline, CDR1 is LNHDA, CDR2 SQIVND (reference sequence). With 5 bases clipped from V and 11 bases from J, the junction kept 5 bases outside the gene matches. The CDR3 sequence is CASSPRDRGKQFF. As DNA, the CDR3 is TGTGCCAGTAGTCCCCGGGACAGGGGGAAGCAGTTCTTC. The variable domain in full, with the rest retrieved from reference TRBV19 and TRBJ2-1, is DGGITQSPKYLFRKEGQNVTLSCEQNLNHDAMYWYRQDPGQGLRLIYYSQIVNDFQKGDIAEGYSVSREKKESFPLTVTSAQKNPTAFYLCASSPRDRGKQFFGPGTRLTVL.

V is TRBV28 and J is TRBJ1-4; 7 bases map to TRBD1. CDR1 is MDHEN and CDR2 is SYDVKM in the germline V gene. Trimming removed 5 bases from V and 8 bases from J; junction bases left unmatched: 11. This CDR3 has 15 amino acids. The CDR3: CASSAPGQSGEKLFF. The CDR3 nucleotides read TGTGCCAGCAGTGCCCCGGGACAGAGTGGGGAAAAACTGTTTTTT.

This clone appeared a single time. The rearrangement links TRBV19 to TRBJ1-5; possible D gene TRBD1, 6 bases. The V end lost 5 bases, the J end lost 6 bases, and 17 bases lay between the germline ends. Germline-derived CDR1 and CDR2 are LNHDA and SQIVND (reference sequence). This CDR3 contains 15 residues. Written as DNA, the CDR3 is TGTGCCAGTAGTGCCGACCGATTAGGGGGTCAGCCCCAGCATTTT. Encoded protein: CASSADRLGGQPQHF. The whole variable domain, remainder taken from reference TRBV19 and TRBJ1-5, is DGGITQSPKYLFRKEGQNVTLSCEQNLNHDAMYWYRQDPGQGLRLIYYSQIVNDFQKGDIAEGYSVSREKKESFPLTVTSAQKNPTAFYLCASSADRLGGQPQHFGDGTRLSIL.

The count of this clone is one. The sample has other DNA sequences that encode this CDR3 too. The gene calls are TRBV12-3 or TRBV12-4 and TRBJ2-3; D unclear. The CDR3 sequence is 12 residues long. V was pared by 6 bases and J by 3 bases, with 7 bases between. The CDR3 here is CASSLGTDTQYF. The DNA for the CDR3 is TGTGCCAGCAGCTTGGGTACAGATACGCAGTATTTT.

J is TRBJ1-2 and V is TRBV18; a weak D match, TRBD1 (5 bases). The V end was cut by 1 base, the J end by 3 bases, with 15 bases between. Germline-derived CDR1 and CDR2 are KGHSH and LQKENI. This CDR3 has 16 residues. The CDR3 DNA follows: TGTGCCAGCTCACCACTACTCCATCCGACAGACTATGGCTACACCTTC. Protein sequence: CASSPLLHPTDYGYTF.

The chain uses TRBV7-9 and TRBJ1-1; D ambiguous. V lost 5 bases and J 1 base, leaving 14 bases between the germline ends. The germline V gene encodes CDR1 SEHNR and CDR2 FQNEAQ (reference sequence). This CDR3 is built from 15 residues. CDR3 loop: CASSPRTPGNTEAFF. CDR3 DNA sequence: TGTGCCAGCAGCCCAAGGACCCCGGGGAACACTGAAGCTTTCTTT.